The rows below give T cell receptor beta chains drawn from one sample of a study of OX40 agonist ivuxolimab in advanced cancers. Sequencing was performed with immunoSEQ multiplex PCR; in TCRdb, only in-frame clones are kept and a portion is missing. Found here are about 81,000 clones, approximately 94% of them singletons; the top ten hold roughly 13%. This material consisted of CD4+ or CD8+ T cells sorted from blood, taken in a trial of the OX40 agonist ivuxolimab. The source of these receptors is an adult with an advanced solid tumor such as melanoma, head and neck, liver or kidney cancer. Both conserved end residues are part of each CDR3.

V gene	J gene	CDR3 protein
TRBV27	TRBJ1-1	CASSPLLGVIPEAFF
TRBV5-4	TRBJ2-2	CASSATSGELFF
TRBV9	TRBJ2-1	CASSWTSGYNEQFF
TRBV7-2	TRBJ2-1	CASSGGSYNEQFF
TRBV19	TRBJ2-1	CASSKAGSYNEQFF
TRBV19	TRBJ1-4	CASSISGRYEKLFF
TRBV29-1	TRBJ1-2	CSATTGGGYTF
TRBV9	TRBJ2-5	CASSVAGVQETQYF
TRBV7-8	TRBJ1-5	CASSLGAGAGNQPQHF
TRBV28	TRBJ1-5	CASSPDSFSNKPQHF
TRBV27	TRBJ2-1	CASSSLQGPDNEQFF
TRBV28	TRBJ1-4	CASSFGQGSVEKLFF
TRBV20-1	TRBJ2-7	CSASRGYEQYF
TRBV27	TRBJ2-7	CASSLWPRSEQYF
TRBV2	TRBJ2-5	CASSESWAPQLETQYF
TRBV7-6	TRBJ2-7	CASSFQGGHYEQYF
TRBV7-2	TRBJ2-1	CASSLARVGYNEQFF
TRBV5-4	TRBJ2-1	CASSIGTMSYNEQFF
TRBV27	TRBJ1-6	CASSLTGTSSYNSPLHF
TRBV5-6	TRBJ2-5	CASSLRGQAETQYF
TRBV19	TRBJ1-1	CASSIEKYTEAFF
TRBV19	TRBJ2-1	CASSIRGNEQFF
TRBV13	TRBJ1-1	CASSLGGQIFEAFF
TRBV29-1	TRBJ1-4	CSVTGNEKLFF
TRBV13	TRBJ1-5	CASSLDGAGQPQHF
TRBV9	TRBJ1-2	CASGQSDSGYTF
TRBV29-1	TRBJ2-1	CSAGGHEQFF
TRBV9	TRBJ2-5	CASSVGTSGGETQYF
TRBV28	TRBJ1-6	CASSSSEVLNNSPLHF
TRBV7-6	TRBJ1-6	CASSLVSPGSPLHF
TRBV4-3	TRBJ1-2	CASSQEKTGVNGYTF
TRBV27	TRBJ2-7	CASSLSLGTSYEQYF
TRBV28	TRBJ2-7	CASSLWSGGAYEQYF
TRBV27	TRBJ1-1	CASSNLARMNTEAFF
TRBV27	TRBJ1-5	CASSLRAFSNQPQHF
TRBV27	TRBJ2-1	CASSPGAVNEQFF
TRBV7-9	TRBJ2-6	CASSSGRAGANVLTF
TRBV6-6	TRBJ1-4	CASSYWGSLEKLFF
TRBV28	TRBJ2-7	CASSGDGWTYEQYF
TRBV5-6	TRBJ1-2	CASSFAEGQPGGYTF
TRBV7-9	TRBJ2-3	CASSGQFHTDTQYF
TRBV9	TRBJ1-2	CASSVGRGPNYGYTF
TRBV7-9	TRBJ2-7	CASSLGTGTYEQYF
TRBV7-9	TRBJ2-1	CASGLGGNNEQFF
TRBV7-8	TRBJ2-2	CASSLMGRGRYNGELFF
TRBV27	TRBJ1-2	CASRPGTGTYGYTF
TRBV9	TRBJ1-1	CASRQLRGTEAFF
TRBV27	-	CASSYRDSYEQYF
TRBV4-3	TRBJ1-5	CASSQGRAVINQPQHF
TRBV27	TRBJ1-1	CASSSITTGSTEAFF
TRBV7-2	TRBJ2-7	CASSQDRVTYEQYF
TRBV13	TRBJ2-3	CASSREDTQYF
TRBV2	TRBJ1-2	CASARLGVSYGYTF
TRBV6-6	TRBJ2-7	CASSYSGTYEQYF
TRBV4-3	TRBJ2-1	CASSPAGLGEQFF
TRBV27	TRBJ1-2	CASSFTGSTNYGYTF
TRBV5-1	TRBJ1-6	CASSLDLPYALSRLHF
TRBV14	TRBJ1-1	CASSRLPGQRTEAFF
TRBV15	TRBJ2-7	CATSRDRARILEQYF
TRBV9	TRBJ1-1	CASSVEGWNTEAFF